A selection of T cell receptor beta chains follows, all from one sample in a study of T cells in tuberculosis. The method was immunoSEQ multiplex PCR; TCRdb's version includes in-frame clones alone and lacks a portion of them. The table records 30,000 to 35,000 clones, more than 85% of them present only once. Sample: PBMCs. These receptors all come from a donor aged 10-29 years with latent tuberculosis or without tuberculosis infection. CDR3s include the opening cysteine and the closing phenylalanine or tryptophan.

>11|TRBJ1-2|TRBV6-6
CATRERDGYTF
>16|TRBJ1-2|TRBV7-2
CASSFMQGARNYGYTF
>14|TRBJ2-5|TRBV19
CASSIIGQGGTQYF
>15|TRBJ1-5|TRBV2
CASSPTEWSNQPQHF
>15|TRBJ2-1|TRBV6-4
CASSVRLASYNEQFF
>17|TRBJ2-7|TRBV27
CASSSLLAGGLSYEQYF
>14|TRBJ2-1|TRBV4-1
CATRGTGSRNEQFF
>14|TRBJ1-4|TRBV14
CASSPRATNEKLFF
>16|TRBJ1-2|TRBV5-4
CASSLVLRVGNYGYTF
>16|TRBJ1-2|TRBV28
CASSSGTGGAPYGYTF
>17|TRBJ2-7|TRBV7-3
CASSLNTLAGAPYEQYF
>13|TRBJ2-7|TRBV19
CASSTGSSYEQYF
>13|TRBJ1-1|TRBV5-1
CASSSGTAFGAFF
>18|TRBJ1-1|TRBV7-8
CASSSLEFMGAGGTEAFF
>13|TRBJ1-1|TRBV4-1
CASSQEARTEAFF
>14|TRBJ1-1|TRBV7-9
CASSPEEGANEAFF